This T cell receptor beta chain was captured in a study of blood T cell repertoires in COVID-19. Overall study: Collection of acute and convalescent COVID-19 samples took place in the United States, Italy and Spain.

Germline-derived CDR1 and CDR2 are SQVTM and ANQGSEA. J was trimmed by 7 bases and V by 4 bases; bases with no gene match: 6. This CDR3 is built from 13 residues. In the study's own analysis: From reference gene primer amplification, estimates of nucleated cell counts were derived. Method: immunoSEQ multiplex PCR; TCRdb's copy keeps in-frame clones and lacks some. D and trimming come from the DNA, and the V and J calls and clone size come from that table. Among 140,000 to 150,000 clones listed, around 84% were seen once. The TCR comes from a man younger than 40 with COVID-19, enrolled during active disease. This chain joins TRBV29-1 and TRBJ2-1, with 8 nucleotides matching TRBD2. Material: peripheral blood. The CDR3 loop reads CSVASGRGNEQFF. The CDR3 region has the DNA TGCAGCGTTGCAAGCGGGAGAGGTAATGAGCAGTTCTTC.